The rows below give T cell receptor beta chains drawn from one sample of a study of shared clonotypes between healthy human individuals. This table comes from immunoSEQ multiplex PCR, and its TCRdb copy is limited to in-frame clones, with some not included. The sample carries millions of clones, 85% to 95% recorded once. The sequenced material came from naive CD4+ T cells from PBMCs. These receptors were taken from a young man in good health. Some clones in this sample may be carry-over from other donors' samples. Each CDR3 is given without its conserved first and last residue. A D gene is named only where the DNA matches it firmly.

v_call,d_call,cdr3_aa
TRBV18,-,ASSPVSGVGDTGELF
TRBV6-6,-,ASSPDADGYT
TRBV6-1,-,ASQQPLSNYGYT
TRBV19,-,ASSVARSASSYNEQF
TRBV18,-,ASSPSRVGTNEQF
TRBV5-1,-,ASSKGGVLSRANTGELF
TRBV11-2,TRBD1,ASSSGTVQGNTIY
TRBV5-1,-,ASSLGGNIQY
TRBV6-5,TRBD1,ASSYLSQGLNTEAF
TRBV20-1,TRBD2,SAAGTSGTV
TRBV10-3,-,AISRTSTAYEQY
TRBV2,-,ASMAGGDYEQY
TRBV6-1,-,ASGSSSGNTIY
TRBV28,-,ASTLIQGREKLF
TRBV9,-,ASSPGVRNQPQH
TRBV11-2,-,ASSLDWSSLYEQY
TRBV7-2,TRBD1,ASSARQGARDEQF
TRBV5-1,TRBD1,ASSLGLQGARETQY
TRBV9,-,ASSVRPGMEAF
TRBV27,TRBD2,ASSFFGSQAGGLETQY
TRBV19,-,ASSIRRQVVHEQY
TRBV28,-,ASSSAGQATSTDTQY
TRBV7-2,TRBD2,ASSLRLADTGELF
TRBV19,-,ASSTSAESEAF